The 16 T cell receptor beta chains presented below share a single source sample, sequenced in a study of radiotherapy plus CTLA-4 blockade in lung cancer. Clones were sequenced by immunoSEQ multiplex PCR, and TCRdb holds only the in-frame ones, with some missing. This table has 39,000 or so clones, around 79% appearing once. Sequences were derived from peripheral blood, sampled from a patient treated with radiotherapy plus ipilimumab. The origin of the receptors is a human donor with non-small cell lung cancer who had stable disease on radiotherapy plus ipilimumab.

This sequence joins TRBV14 and TRBJ2-1; TRBD1 might be the D (5 bases). Germline V gene data show CDR1 as SGHDN and CDR2 as FVKESK. CDR3 size: 15 residues. The V end was cut by 1 base, the J end by 14 bases, with 21 bases between. CDR3 DNA sequence: TGTGCCAGCAGCCAAGGGGGATTAGTCCAGGGCGTCAAGTTCTTC. It encodes CASSQGGLVQGVKFF. Full variable domain (outside the CDR3, taken from reference TRBV14 and TRBJ2-1): EAGVTQFPSHSVIEKGQTVTLRCDPISGHDNLYWYRRVMGKEIKFLLHFVKESKQDESGMPNNRFLAERTGGTYSTLKVQPAELEDSGVYFCASSQGGLVQGVKFFGPGTRLTVL.

The V gene is TRBV5-6, the J gene TRBJ1-1; D possibly corresponds to TRBD1 (6 bases). The germline CDR1 and CDR2 sequences are SGHDT and YYEEEE. The length of the CDR3 is 14 residues. The germline V and J ends were trimmed by 3 bases and 4 bases, with 13 bases remaining between them. The chain's CDR3 is CASSYSGDRTEAFF. In nucleotides, the CDR3 is TGTGCCAGCAGCTATTCAGGGGATCGCACTGAAGCTTTCTTT.

This clone showed up just a few times. This rearrangement joins TRBV6-5 to TRBJ1-2, with a possible D match to TRBD1 (5 bases). The germline V and J ends were trimmed by 2 bases and 8 bases, with 18 bases remaining between them. Germline CDR1 reads MNHEY; CDR2 reads SVGAGI. CDR3 length: 15 residues. The CDR3 sequence is CASSYQSEGLEGYTF. DNA of the CDR3: TGTGCCAGCAGTTACCAAAGTGAGGGGTTGGAGGGCTACACCTTC.

The J gene is TRBJ2-5, the V gene TRBV9; D perhaps matches TRBD2 (6 bases). V was trimmed by 0 bases and J by 1 base, leaving 10 bases between them. Per germline, CDR1 SGDLS and CDR2 YYNGEE. The CDR3 loop spans 15 amino acids. CDR3 sequence reads: CASSVVSGGQETQYF. DNA for the CDR3: TGTGCCAGCAGCGTAGTTTCCGGGGGCCAAGAGACCCAGTACTTC.

The chain carries TRBV19 and TRBJ1-5; possibly TRBD1 for D (6 bases). The V and J ends lost 2 bases and 6 bases respectively, with 20 bases between them. This CDR3 region has 17 residues. Germline V gene sequence: CDR1 LNHDA, CDR2 SQIVND (reference sequence). This chain's CDR3 is CASSIFTGQTGGQPQHF. The CDR3 DNA is TGTGCCAGTAGTATATTTACGGGACAAACTGGGGGTCAGCCCCAGCATTTT. The full variable domain, its missing parts supplied by reference TRBV19 and TRBJ1-5, is DGGITQSPKYLFRKEGQNVTLSCEQNLNHDAMYWYRQDPGQGLRLIYYSQIVNDFQKGDIAEGYSVSREKKESFPLTVTSAQKNPTAFYLCASSIFTGQTGGQPQHFGDGTRLSIL.

By share, this clone counts as medium-sized (0.01 to 0.1%). This rearrangement joins TRBV5-1 to TRBJ1-2; 9 bases agree with TRBD1. Unmatched junction bases numbered 5, after V lost 0 bases and J lost 11 bases. The CDR3 loop spans 13 amino acids. Germline V gene data show CDR1 as SGHRS and CDR2 as YFSETQ. The CDR3 sequence is CASSLGDRAAYTF. The DNA of the CDR3 is TGCGCCAGCAGCTTGGGGGACAGGGCCGCTTACACCTTC.

The J gene is TRBJ2-1, the V gene TRBV19; D is tentatively TRBD1 or TRBD2 (6 bases each). There are 14 residues in the CDR3. V lost 6 bases and J 1 base, leaving 10 bases between the germline ends. Germline assignment: CDR1 LNHDA and CDR2 SQIVND (reference sequence). CDR3 in amino acids: CASRGGGSYNEQFF. CDR3 nucleotides: TGTGCCAGTAGAGGAGGGGGGTCCTACAATGAGCAGTTCTTC.

The rearrangement joins TRBV27 to TRBJ1-3; D is undetermined. Deletions cut 3 bases from V and 1 base from J, with 7 bases between. The germline V gene has CDR1 MNHEY and CDR2 SMNVEV (reference sequence). The CDR3 loop spans 14 amino acids. The CDR3 coding sequence is TGTGCCAGCAGTTTTAAGGGATCTGGAAACACCATATATTTT. As protein: CASSFKGSGNTIYF.

This clone was counted a single time. The rearrangement joins TRBV7-9 to TRBJ2-7; possibly TRBD1 for D (6 bases). This CDR3 has 16 residues. CDR1 is SEHNR, CDR2 FQNEAQ, per germline (reference sequence). Trimming pared 5 bases from V and 0 bases from J, leaving 17 bases between. The CDR3, as DNA: TGTGCCAGCAGCGTTATAACAGGGTTACCCTCCTACGAGCAGTACTTC. Protein sequence: CASSVITGLPSYEQYF.

This sequence joins TRBV18 and TRBJ1-4, with a weak D call TRBD1 (6 bases). Trimming shortened V by 3 bases and J by 2 bases, and 13 bases separated the two germline ends. The CDR3 is made up of 16 amino acids. Germline-derived CDR1 and CDR2 are KGHSH and LQKENI. The CDR3 DNA is TGTGCCAGCTCACCCCGTGTGAGGGGGACTAATGAAAAACTGTTTTTT. Translation: CASSPRVRGTNEKLFF. Combining the CDR3 with reference TRBV18 and TRBJ1-4 gives the whole variable domain NAGVMQNPRHLVRRRGQEARLRCSPMKGHSHVYWYRQLPEEGLKFMVYLQKENIIDESGMPKERFSAEFPKEGPSILRIQQVVRGDSAAYFCASSPRVRGTNEKLFFGSGTQLSVL.

This clone was seen only a few times. V and J are TRBV28 and TRBJ2-2, with unresolved D. CDR3 length: 12 residues. Trimming left V 8 bases short and J 7 bases short, with 11 bases between. CDR1 and CDR2 (germline): MDHEN, SYDVKM. The CDR3 is CASCTQHGELFF. CDR3 DNA sequence: TGTGCCAGCTGTACACAACACGGGGAGCTGTTTTTT. Variable domain in full (rest from reference TRBV28 and TRBJ2-2): DVKVTQSSRYLVKRTGEKVFLECVQDMDHENMFWYRQDPGLGLRLIYFSYDVKMKEKGDIPEGYSVSREKKERFSLILESASTNQTSMYLCASCTQHGELFFGEGSRLTVL.

The chain employs TRBV7-8 and TRBJ2-3; 8 nucleotides agree with TRBD2. The CDR3 runs 15 residues. Germline trimming cut 5 bases from V and 0 bases from J; bases unmatched to any gene: 4. Germline V lookup: CDR1 SGHVS, CDR2 FQNEAQ. The CDR3 region is CASSHSSGSTDTQYF. CDR3 nucleotides: TGTGCCAGCAGCCATTCTAGCGGGAGCACAGATACGCAGTATTTT.

CDR3 sequence (DNA): TGTGCCACCAGCAGCCTCGGGGGGGCTGGAACCAAAAACATTCAGTACTTC. Translated: CATSSLGGAGTKNIQYF. This chain uses TRBV15 with TRBJ2-4; 8 bases agree with TRBD2. This CDR3 is 17 amino acids long. J was trimmed by 2 bases and V by 3 bases; bases with no gene match: 9. The germline gives CDR1 LNHNV, CDR2 YYDKDF (reference sequence).

The sample holds one count of this clone. V usage is TRBV7-8 and J usage is TRBJ1-2; D gene unclear. The CDR3 has 12 residues. The V and J ends lost 1 base and 6 bases respectively, with 6 bases between them. The germline V gene has CDR1 SGHVS and CDR2 FQNEAQ. The CDR3 sequence: CASSLVGDGYTF. The CDR3 DNA reads TGTGCCAGCAGCTTAGTTGGTGATGGCTACACCTTC.

The chain is built from TRBV27 and TRBJ1-1, with D maybe TRBD1 (5 bases). From germline, CDR1 is MNHEY and CDR2 SMNVEV (reference sequence). V lost 3 bases, J lost 4 bases, and 15 bases lay in between. CDR3 length: 15 amino acids. The CDR3 spells CASSFLAGGGTEAFF. The CDR3 nucleotides read TGTGCCAGCAGTTTTTTGGCCGGCGGGGGCACTGAAGCTTTCTTT.

This clone turned up a few times. The rearrangement links TRBV6-6 to TRBJ2-3; TRBD1 matches at 9 bases. Germline CDR1 reads MNHNY; CDR2 reads SVGAGI (reference sequence). J was trimmed by 6 bases and V by 6 bases; bases with no gene match: 10. This CDR3 has 15 residues. CDR3 in amino acids: CASRPAGTGQDTQYF. The CDR3 nucleotides are TGTGCCAGCAGGCCCGCCGGGACAGGGCAGGATACGCAGTATTTT.